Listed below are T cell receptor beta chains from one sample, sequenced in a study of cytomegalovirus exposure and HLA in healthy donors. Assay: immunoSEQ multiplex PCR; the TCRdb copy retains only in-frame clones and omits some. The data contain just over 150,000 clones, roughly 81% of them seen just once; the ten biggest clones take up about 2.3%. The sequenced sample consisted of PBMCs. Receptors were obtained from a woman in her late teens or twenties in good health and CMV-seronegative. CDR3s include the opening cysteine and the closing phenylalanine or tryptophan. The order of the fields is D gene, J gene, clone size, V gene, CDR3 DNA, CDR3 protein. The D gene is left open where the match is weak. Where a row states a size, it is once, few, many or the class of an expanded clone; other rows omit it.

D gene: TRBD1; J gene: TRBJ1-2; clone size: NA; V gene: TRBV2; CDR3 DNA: TGTGCCAGCAGTGCGACAGGGTTGGGGGGCTACACCTTC; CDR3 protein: CASSATGLGGYTF
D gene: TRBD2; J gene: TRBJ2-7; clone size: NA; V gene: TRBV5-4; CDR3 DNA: TGTGCCAGCAGCTTGGGTGCGGGAGAGAGCTCCTACGAGCAGTACTTC; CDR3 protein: CASSLGAGESSYEQYF
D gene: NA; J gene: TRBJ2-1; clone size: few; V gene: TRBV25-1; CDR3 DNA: TGTGCCAGCAGTGACCCTAGGGGGGGATTTTACAATGAGCAGTTCTTC; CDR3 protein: CASSDPRGGFYNEQFF
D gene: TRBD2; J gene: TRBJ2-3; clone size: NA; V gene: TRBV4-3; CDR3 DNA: TGCGCCAGCAGCCAAAGGAGCGGGGGGTTAGATACGCAGTATTTT; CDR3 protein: CASSQRSGGLDTQYF
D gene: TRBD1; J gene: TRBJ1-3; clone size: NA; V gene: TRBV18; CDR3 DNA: TGTGCCAGCTCACCCCTAGACAGGGGCGGAAACACCATATATTTT; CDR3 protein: CASSPLDRGGNTIYF
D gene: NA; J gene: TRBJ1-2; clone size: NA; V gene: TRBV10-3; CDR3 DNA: TGTGCCATCAGTGAGGGTCCTATCGGGGGCTACACCTTC; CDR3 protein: CAISEGPIGGYTF
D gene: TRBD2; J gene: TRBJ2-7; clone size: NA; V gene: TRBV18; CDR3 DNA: TGTGCCAGCTCACCGGAACTAGCGGGAGGGCCTGGGTACGAGCAGTACTTC; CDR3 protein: CASSPELAGGPGYEQYF
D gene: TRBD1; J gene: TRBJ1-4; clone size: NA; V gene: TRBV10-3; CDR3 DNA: TGTGCCATCAGTGAGTTGGGGACAGGCAATGAAAAACTGTTTTTT; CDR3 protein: CAISELGTGNEKLFF
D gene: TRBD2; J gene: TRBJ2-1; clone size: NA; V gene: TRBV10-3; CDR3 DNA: TGTGCCATCAGTGAGTCCGGGGGGGCCTACAATGAGCAGTTCTTC; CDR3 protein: CAISESGGAYNEQFF
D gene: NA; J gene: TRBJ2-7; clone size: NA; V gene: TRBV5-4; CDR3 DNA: TGTGCCAGCAGCTCAGGTGGGGGACAAGGGACCTACGAGCAGTACTTC; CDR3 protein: CASSSGGGQGTYEQYF
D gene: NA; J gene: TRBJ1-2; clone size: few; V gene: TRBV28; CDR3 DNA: TGTGCCAGCAGTCCCCCTTGGGGCAGGGGAAACGGCTACACCTTC; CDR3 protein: CASSPPWGRGNGYTF
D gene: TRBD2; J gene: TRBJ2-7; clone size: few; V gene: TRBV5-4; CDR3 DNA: TGTGCCAGCAGCACACCCGGGGGGGGTTACTCCGAGCAGTACTTC; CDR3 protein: CASSTPGGGYSEQYF
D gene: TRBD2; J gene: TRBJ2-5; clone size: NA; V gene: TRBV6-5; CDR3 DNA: TGTGCCAGCAGTTCCCTAGCGGGGACGTACCAAGAGACCCAGTACTTC; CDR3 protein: CASSSLAGTYQETQYF
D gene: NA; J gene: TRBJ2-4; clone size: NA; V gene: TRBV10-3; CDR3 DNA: TGTGCCATCAGTGGTACAGGATACATTCAGTACTTC; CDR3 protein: CAISGTGYIQYF
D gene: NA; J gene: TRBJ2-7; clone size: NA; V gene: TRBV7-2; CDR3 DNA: TGTGCCAGCAGCTCAGCGACTACTACCTACGAGCAGTACTTC; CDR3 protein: CASSSATTTYEQYF
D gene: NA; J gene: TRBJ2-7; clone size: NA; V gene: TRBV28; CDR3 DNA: TGTGCCAGCAGTTTTGCAGTACAGTCCTACGAGCAGTACTTC; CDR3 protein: CASSFAVQSYEQYF
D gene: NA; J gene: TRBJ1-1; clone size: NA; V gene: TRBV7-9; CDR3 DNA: TGTGCCAGCAGCTTCTCGACAGTTGAAGCTTTCTTT; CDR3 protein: CASSFSTVEAFF
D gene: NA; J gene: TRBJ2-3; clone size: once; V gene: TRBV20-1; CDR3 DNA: TGCAGTGCTATTCCAGGCTTTACGCAGTATTTT; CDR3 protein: CSAIPGFTQYF
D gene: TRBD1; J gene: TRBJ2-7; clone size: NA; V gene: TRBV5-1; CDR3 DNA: TGCGCCAGCAGCTCCCGGGGGACAGGGGGCCGGCTAAGGGAGCAGTACTTC; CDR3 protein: CASSSRGTGGRLREQYF
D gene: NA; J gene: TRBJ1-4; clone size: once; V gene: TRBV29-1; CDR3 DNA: TGCAGCGTTGAAGATTGGGGGGGGGACGTAAGTCGGGGTGAAAAACTGTTTTTT; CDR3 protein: CSVEDWGGDVSRGEKLFF
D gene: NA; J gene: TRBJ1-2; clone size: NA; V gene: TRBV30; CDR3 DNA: TGTGCCTGGAGTCCCCCCCGAGAGGGCAGGATAGTCTACACCTTC; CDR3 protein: CAWSPPREGRIVYTF
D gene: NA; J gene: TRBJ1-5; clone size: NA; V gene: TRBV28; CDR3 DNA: TGTGCCAGCAAGGCGGGCAATCAGCCCCAGCATTTT; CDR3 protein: CASKAGNQPQHF
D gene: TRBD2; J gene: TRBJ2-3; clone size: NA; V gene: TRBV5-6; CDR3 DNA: TGTGCCAGCAGCTGGTTAGCGGGGGGAAGCACAGATACGCAGTATTTT; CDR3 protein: CASSWLAGGSTDTQYF
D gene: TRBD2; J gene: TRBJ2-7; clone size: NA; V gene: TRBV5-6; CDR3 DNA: TGTGCCAGCAGCTTCCTAGCGGGGGGGCACGAGCAGTACTTC; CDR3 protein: CASSFLAGGHEQYF
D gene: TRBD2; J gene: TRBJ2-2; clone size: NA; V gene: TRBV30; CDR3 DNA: TGTGCCTGGGAAGGACTAGCCGGGGAGCTGTTTTTT; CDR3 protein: CAWEGLAGELFF
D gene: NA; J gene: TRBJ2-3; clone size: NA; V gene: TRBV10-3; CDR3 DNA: TGTGCCATCAGGGACCCGGGACACCTTTCGTTGTATTTT; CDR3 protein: CAIRDPGHLSLYF
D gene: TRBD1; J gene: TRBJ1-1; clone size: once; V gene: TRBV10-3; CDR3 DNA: TGTGCCACTCTAGCCGGGACAGGCACTGAAGCTTTCTTT; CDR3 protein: CATLAGTGTEAFF
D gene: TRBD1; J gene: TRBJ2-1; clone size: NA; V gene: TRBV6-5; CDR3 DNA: TGTGCCAGCAGTTACGTCGGGACAGGGGCATACAATGAGCAGTTCTTC; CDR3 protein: CASSYVGTGAYNEQFF
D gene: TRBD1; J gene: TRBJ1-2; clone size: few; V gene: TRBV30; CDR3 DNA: TGTGCCTGCCCGGACAGGGATTTACGGGGCTACACCTTC; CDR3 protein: CACPDRDLRGYTF
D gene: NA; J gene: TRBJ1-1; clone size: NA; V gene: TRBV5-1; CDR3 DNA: TGCGCCAGCAGCTTGGATGCGGGGAGGACTGAAGCTTTCTTT; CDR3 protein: CASSLDAGRTEAFF
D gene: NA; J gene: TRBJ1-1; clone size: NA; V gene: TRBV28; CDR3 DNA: TGTGCCAGCAGTGGCAGGGGAAGGGAACCTTTCTTT; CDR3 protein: CASSGRGREPFF
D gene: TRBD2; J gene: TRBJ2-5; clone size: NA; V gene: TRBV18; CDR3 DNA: TGTGCCAGCTCACACGGGACTACGTCATCCCAAGAGACCCAGTACTTC; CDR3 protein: CASSHGTTSSQETQYF
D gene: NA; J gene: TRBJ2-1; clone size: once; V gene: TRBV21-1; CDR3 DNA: TGTGCCAGCACCATAAGACCACTAGCGGGAAGTTCCCACAACGAGCAGTTCTTC; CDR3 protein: CASTIRPLAGSSHNEQFF
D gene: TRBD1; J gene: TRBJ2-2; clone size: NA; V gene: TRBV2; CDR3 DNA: TGTGCCAGCAGCCAAGGACAGGGGGCGGGCACCGGGGAGCTGTTTTTT; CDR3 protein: CASSQGQGAGTGELFF
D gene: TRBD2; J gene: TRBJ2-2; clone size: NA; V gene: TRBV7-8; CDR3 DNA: TGTGCCAGCAGACTAGCGGGAATCACCGGGGAGCTGTTTTTT; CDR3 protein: CASRLAGITGELFF
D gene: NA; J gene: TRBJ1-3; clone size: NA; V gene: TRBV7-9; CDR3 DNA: TGTGCCAGCAGACGGTCAGACAGCACCTCTGGAAACACCATATATTTT; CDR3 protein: CASRRSDSTSGNTIYF
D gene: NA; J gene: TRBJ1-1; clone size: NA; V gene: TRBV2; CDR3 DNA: TGTGCCAGCACCCGGACAAGAGGGAACACTGAAGCTTTCTTT; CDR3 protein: CASTRTRGNTEAFF
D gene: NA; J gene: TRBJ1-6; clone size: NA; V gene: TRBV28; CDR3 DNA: TGTGCCAGCAGTTTAGCAGGGTATAATTCACCCCTCCACTTT; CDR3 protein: CASSLAGYNSPLHF
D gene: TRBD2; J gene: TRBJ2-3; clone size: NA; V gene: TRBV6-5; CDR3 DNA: TGTGCCAGCAGTTACCTAGCGGGGGGCACAAATACGCAGTATTTT; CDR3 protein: CASSYLAGGTNTQYF
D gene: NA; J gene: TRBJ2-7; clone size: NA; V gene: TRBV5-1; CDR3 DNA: TGCGCCAGCAGCCTCGGACAGTACTCCTACGAGCAGTACTTC; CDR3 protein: CASSLGQYSYEQYF
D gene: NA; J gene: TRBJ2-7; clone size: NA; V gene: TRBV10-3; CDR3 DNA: TGTGCCAGCTGCTTGGACGGGACCTACGAGCAGTACTTC; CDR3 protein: CASCLDGTYEQYF
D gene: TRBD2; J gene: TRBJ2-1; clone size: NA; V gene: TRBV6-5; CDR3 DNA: TGTGCCAGCAGTTACTCGGTGTCGGGGGGACTAAAGCAGTTCTTC; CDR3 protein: CASSYSVSGGLKQFF
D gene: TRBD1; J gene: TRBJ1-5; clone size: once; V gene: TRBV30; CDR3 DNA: TGTGCCTGGTCCTGGACAGGGAAGAATCAGCCCCAGCATTTT; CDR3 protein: CAWSWTGKNQPQHF
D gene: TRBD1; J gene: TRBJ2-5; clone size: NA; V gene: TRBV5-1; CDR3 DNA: TGCGCCAGCAGCGTGGCCGGGACAGGGCTCCAAGAGACCCAGTACTTC; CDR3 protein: CASSVAGTGLQETQYF
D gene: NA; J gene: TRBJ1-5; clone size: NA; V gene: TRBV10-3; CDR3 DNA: TGTGCCATCAGTGAGTCCCCTGGCAATCAGCCCCAGCATTTT; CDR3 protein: CAISESPGNQPQHF
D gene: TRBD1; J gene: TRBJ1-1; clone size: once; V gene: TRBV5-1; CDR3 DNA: TGCGCCAGCAGCTTGGTCGGCAGGGGGTCCACTGAAGCTTTCTTT; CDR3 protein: CASSLVGRGSTEAFF
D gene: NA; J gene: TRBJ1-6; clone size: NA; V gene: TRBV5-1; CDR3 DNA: TGCGCCAGCAGCTTGGGGAGAGCCTATAATTCACCCCTCCACTTT; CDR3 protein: CASSLGRAYNSPLHF
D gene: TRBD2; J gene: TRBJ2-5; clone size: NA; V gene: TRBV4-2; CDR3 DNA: TGTGCCAGCAGCCAAGATCTAGCGGGGGGAGAAGAGACCCAGTACTTC; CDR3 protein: CASSQDLAGGEETQYF
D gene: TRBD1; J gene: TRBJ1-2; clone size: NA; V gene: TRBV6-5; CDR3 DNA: TGTGCCAGCAGTTACGGGACAGGGGCCCGAGGCTATGGCTACACCTTC; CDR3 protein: CASSYGTGARGYGYTF
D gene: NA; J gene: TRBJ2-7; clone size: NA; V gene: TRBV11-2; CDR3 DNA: TGTGCCAGCAGCTTAGGTCATCCCTACGAGCAGTACTTC; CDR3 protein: CASSLGHPYEQYF
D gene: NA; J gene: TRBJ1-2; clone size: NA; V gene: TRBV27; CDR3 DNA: TGTGCCAGCAGTTTAGGCAGTAACTATGGCTACACCTTC; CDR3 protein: CASSLGSNYGYTF
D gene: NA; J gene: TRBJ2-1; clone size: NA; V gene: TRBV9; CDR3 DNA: TGTGCCAGCAGCGCGACAGGAGCCGCCTCCGATGAGCAGTTCTTC; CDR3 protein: CASSATGAASDEQFF
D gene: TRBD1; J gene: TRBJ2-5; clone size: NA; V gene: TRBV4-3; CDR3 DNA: TGCGCCAGCAGCCAAGGGACAAGGACAGGGATTTTAGGGGAGACCCAGTACTTC; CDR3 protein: CASSQGTRTGILGETQYF
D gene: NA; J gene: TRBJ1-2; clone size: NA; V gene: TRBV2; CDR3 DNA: TGTGCCAGCAGTGAGGCAGGGGAGTACTATGGCTACACCTTC; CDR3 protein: CASSEAGEYYGYTF
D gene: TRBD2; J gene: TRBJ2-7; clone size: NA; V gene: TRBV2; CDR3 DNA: TGTGCCAGCACCGGACTAGCGGGAGGTTCGACGCAGTACTTC; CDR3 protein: CASTGLAGGSTQYF